A selection of T cell receptor beta chains follows, all from one sample in a study of OX40 agonist ivuxolimab in advanced cancers. The method was immunoSEQ multiplex PCR; TCRdb's version includes in-frame clones alone and lacks a portion of them. This sample has about 35,000 clones, with about 90% found just once. The sample in question was CD4+ or CD8+ T cells sorted from blood, obtained in a trial of the OX40 agonist ivuxolimab. The receptors originated from an adult with an advanced solid tumor such as melanoma, head and neck, liver or kidney cancer. Each CDR3 is given with its conserved first and last residue. Fields, in order: V gene, CDR3 length, CDR3 protein.

TRBV30,12,CAWMGDQETQYF
TRBV11-2,13,CASSSPSADTQYF
TRBV6-5,14,CASSPTGGAYEQYF
TRBV25-1,16,CASSDRQGVNTGELFF
TRBV2,18,CASSEESGLAGVTDTQYF
TRBV28,17,CASSSPGLAGDKNIQYF
TRBV6-5,12,CASSYTQGTQYF
TRBV30,15,CAWRGEGLGPYEQYF
TRBV30,14,CAWTVGSGANVLTF
TRBV4-2,15,CASSQGDLGTGELFF
TRBV18,13,CASSPGNKNIQYF
TRBV2,15,CATRLVLSSYNEQFF
TRBV10-3,18,CAISEAGTGEAGANVLTF
TRBV6-6,16,CASRLRRATSTDTQYF
TRBV30,14,CAWSGRTADSPLHF
TRBV7-6,18,CASSLVPPFGLGAGELFF
TRBV11-2,13,CASGPVPTGELFF
TRBV6-5,15,CASSYGMSGTDTQYF
TRBV28,13,CASSLMMAETQYF
TRBV15,14,CATSALRQGGEQYF
TRBV4-1,18,CASSQELGGARLGYEQYF
TRBV4-1,16,CASSLTPSAPQDTQYF
TRBV7-8,15,CASTKRSWDTDTQYF
TRBV5-1,14,CASSWTSGSREQFF
TRBV30,11,CAWSGTGELFF
TRBV13,16,CASSWSKQNPAPPQHF
TRBV10-2,12,CASSHGDTEAFF
TRBV4-1,12,CASRGDGYEQYF
TRBV5-1,14,CASSTGTEPYEQYF
TRBV15,13,CATSRDLTVEAFF
TRBV19,15,CASTPGRGRTDTQYF
TRBV4-1,14,CASSQESVGNEQYF
TRBV28,13,CASSGTGGYEQYF
TRBV4-2,14,CASSPFAGVGEQFF
TRBV7-9,14,CASSPRDTRATQYF
TRBV28,15,CASTEMTANTGELFF
TRBV5-1,14,CASSSTGGSYEQYF
TRBV5-5,13,CASSRDLHTEAFF
TRBV7-9,13,CASSLTGAYEQYF
TRBV7-3,13,CASSLRWETEQYF
TRBV15,12,CATSRLGPGYTF
TRBV7-9,18,CASSYSGPRTGGSDEQYF
TRBV18,18,CASSPGISGDGAKNIQYF
TRBV7-2,16,CASSETGVWGTDTQYF
TRBV29-1,13,CSAPDGDDGKLFF